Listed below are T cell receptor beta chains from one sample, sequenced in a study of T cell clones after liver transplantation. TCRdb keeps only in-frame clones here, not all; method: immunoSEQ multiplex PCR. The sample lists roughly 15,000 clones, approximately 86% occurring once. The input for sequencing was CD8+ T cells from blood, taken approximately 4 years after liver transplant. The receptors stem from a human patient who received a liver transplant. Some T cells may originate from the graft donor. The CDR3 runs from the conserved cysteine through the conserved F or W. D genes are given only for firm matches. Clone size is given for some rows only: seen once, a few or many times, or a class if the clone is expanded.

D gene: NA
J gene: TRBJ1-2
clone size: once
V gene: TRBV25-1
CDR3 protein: CASSEEIGRYYGYTF
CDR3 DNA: TGTGCCAGCAGTGAGGAGATAGGGCGCTACTATGGCTACACCTTC

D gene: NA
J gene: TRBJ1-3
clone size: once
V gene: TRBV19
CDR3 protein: CASSLTWARGNTIYF
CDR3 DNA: TGTGCCAGTAGTCTCACATGGGCCCGGGGAAACACCATATATTTT

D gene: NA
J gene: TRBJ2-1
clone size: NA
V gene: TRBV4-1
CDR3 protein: CASSQVLGLYNEQFF
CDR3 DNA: TGCGCCAGCAGCCAAGTTCTTGGACTGTACAATGAGCAGTTCTTC

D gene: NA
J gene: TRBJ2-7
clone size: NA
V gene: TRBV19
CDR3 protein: CASSLGPFYEQYF
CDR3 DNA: TGTGCCAGTAGCCTTGGACCCTTCTACGAGCAGTACTTC

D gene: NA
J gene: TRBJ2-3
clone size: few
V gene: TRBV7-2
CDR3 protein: CASSLGESSAPFTDTQYF
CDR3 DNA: TGTGCCAGCAGCTTAGGGGAGTCTAGCGCTCCCTTCACAGATACGCAGTATTTT

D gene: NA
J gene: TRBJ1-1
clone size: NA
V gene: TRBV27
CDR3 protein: CASRSYTEAFF
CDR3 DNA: TGTGCCAGCAGATCCTACACTGAAGCTTTCTTT

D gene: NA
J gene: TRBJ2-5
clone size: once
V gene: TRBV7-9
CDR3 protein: CASSSQEEETQYF
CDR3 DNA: TGTGCCAGCAGCTCCCAGGAGGAAGAGACCCAGTACTTC

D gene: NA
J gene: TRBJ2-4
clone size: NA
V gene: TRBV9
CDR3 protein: CASSAPSENIQYF
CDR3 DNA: TGTGCCAGCAGCGCCCCAAGTGAAAACATTCAGTACTTC

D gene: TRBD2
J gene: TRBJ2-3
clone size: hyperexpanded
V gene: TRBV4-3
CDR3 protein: CASSQDIAGGLLSDTQYF
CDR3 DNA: TGCGCCAGCAGCCAAGATATAGCGGGGGGGCTTTTATCAGATACGCAGTATTTT

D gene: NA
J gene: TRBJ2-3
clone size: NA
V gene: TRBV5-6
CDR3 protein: CASSLETGTSTDTQYF
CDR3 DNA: TGTGCCAGCAGCTTGGAAACAGGGACAAGCACAGATACGCAGTATTTT

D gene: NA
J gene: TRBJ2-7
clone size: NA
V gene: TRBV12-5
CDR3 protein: CASGIQGFGSYEQYF
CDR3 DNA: TGTGCTAGTGGTATACAGGGTTTTGGCTCCTACGAGCAGTACTTC

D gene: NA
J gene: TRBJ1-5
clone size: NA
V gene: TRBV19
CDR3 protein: CASSTGLSQPQHF
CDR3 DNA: TGTGCCAGTAGTACCGGGCTTTCTCAGCCCCAGCATTTT

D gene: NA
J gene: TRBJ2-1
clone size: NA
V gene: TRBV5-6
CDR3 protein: CASSLKGVSSYNEQFF
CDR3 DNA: TGTGCCAGCAGCTTAAAGGGGGTTAGCTCCTACAATGAGCAGTTCTTC

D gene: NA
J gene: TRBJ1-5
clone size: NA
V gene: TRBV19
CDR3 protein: CASSILTGNQPQHF
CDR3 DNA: TGTGCCAGTAGTATTTTAACAGGTAATCAGCCCCAGCATTTT

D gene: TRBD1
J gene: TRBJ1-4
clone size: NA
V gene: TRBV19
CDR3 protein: CASRTGGVPNEKLFF
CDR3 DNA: TGTGCCAGTCGGACAGGGGGAGTCCCTAATGAAAAACTGTTTTTT

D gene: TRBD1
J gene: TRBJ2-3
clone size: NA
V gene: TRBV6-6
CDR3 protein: CASMVGQGADTQYF
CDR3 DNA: TGTGCCAGCATGGTAGGACAGGGAGCAGATACGCAGTATTTT

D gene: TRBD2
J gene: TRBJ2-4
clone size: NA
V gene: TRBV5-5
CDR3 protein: CASSSLGLAGPQAKNIQYF
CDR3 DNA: TGTGCCAGCAGCTCCCTCGGACTAGCGGGGCCCCAAGCCAAAAACATTCAGTACTTC

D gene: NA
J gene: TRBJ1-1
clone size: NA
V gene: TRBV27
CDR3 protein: CASSSLGTEAFF
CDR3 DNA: TGTGCCAGCAGTTCTCTCGGCACTGAAGCTTTCTTT

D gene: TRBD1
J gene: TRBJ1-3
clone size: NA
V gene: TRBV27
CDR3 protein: CASSFTGGFGNTIYF
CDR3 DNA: TGTGCCAGCAGTTTCACAGGGGGCTTTGGAAACACCATATATTTT

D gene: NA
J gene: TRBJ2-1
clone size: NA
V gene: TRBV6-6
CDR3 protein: CASSYSRTRDEQFF
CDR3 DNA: TGTGCCAGCAGTTACTCTCGTACTCGAGATGAGCAGTTCTTC

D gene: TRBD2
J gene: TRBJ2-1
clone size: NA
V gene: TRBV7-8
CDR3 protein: CASKGETSGAKEFF
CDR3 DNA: TGTGCCAGCAAGGGTGAGACTAGCGGGGCCAAAGAGTTCTTC

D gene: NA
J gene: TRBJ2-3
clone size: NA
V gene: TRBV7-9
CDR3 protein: CASIMDTQYF
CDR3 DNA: TGTGCCAGCATTATGGATACGCAGTATTTT